This TCR beta chain was recovered during a study of T cells expressing NK-cell markers. From the 5' RACE reads, TCRdb lists one entry per CDR3 protein and no DNA. The sample spans about 400,000 distinct CDR3 sequences; the ten largest clones claim roughly 10%. The length of the CDR3 is 13 residues. The material sequenced was blood T cells: a sorted CD56 or NKG2C T cell subset, CD4+ or CD8+ T cells, or bulk PBMC T cells (not recorded which). The chain is built from TRBV12-3 or TRBV12-4 and TRBJ2-1. This sequence originates from a woman between 50 and 59 years old in good health. CDR3 sequence reads: CASSLLNGGQPFF.